This entry lists 28 T cell receptor beta chains sequenced from one sample in a study of blood T cell repertoires in COVID-19. Assay: immunoSEQ multiplex PCR; the TCRdb copy retains only in-frame clones and omits some. The sample holds more than 150,000 clones, around four fifths seen once. Sequenced sample: peripheral blood. Source of these receptors: a woman aged 60-70 years with acute or convalescent COVID-19.

The V gene is TRBV29-1, the J gene TRBJ2-2, with 7 positions matching TRBD1. After removal of 6 bases from V and 2 bases from J, the junction contained 9 bases not matched to a gene. This CDR3 region has 15 residues. Germline values: CDR1 SQVTM, CDR2 ANQGSEA. The CDR3 nucleotides read TGCAGCGTCCCCGGCAGGACAGGTAACACCGGGGAGCTGTTTTTT. This gives the protein CSVPGRTGNTGELFF.

This clone was detected only once. The chain links TRBV11-3 to TRBJ1-1, with 8 bases lining up with TRBD1. The CDR3 extends over 12 amino acids. V lost 3 bases, J lost 10 bases, and 4 bases stayed unmatched. In germline, CDR1 is SGHNT, CDR2 YENEEA. CDR3 in amino acids: CASSFRRGPAFF. For the CDR3, the DNA is TGTGCCAGCAGCTTCCGCAGGGGGCCAGCTTTCTTT.

The chain has TRBV27 and TRBJ1-5; 9 bases fit TRBD1. V was clipped by 5 bases and J by 4 bases; unmatched bases: 9. The CDR3 is 16 residues long. The germline V gene encodes CDR1 MNHEY and CDR2 SMNVEV (reference sequence). Here the CDR3 DNA reads TGTGCCAGCAGTCCATTCCCTGGGACAGGGAATCAGCCCCAGCATTTT. It specifies CASSPFPGTGNQPQHF.

The chain combines TRBV7-8 with TRBJ1-3; D uncertain. Deletions cut 1 base from V and 5 bases from J, with 9 bases between. Germline V lookup: CDR1 SGHVS, CDR2 FQNEAQ. This CDR3 spans 14 amino acids. The CDR3 bases are TGTGCCAGCAGCTTAGTTGGACTAAGAAACACCATATATTTT. It yields the protein CASSLVGLRNTIYF.

This clone was recorded once. The chain links TRBV3-1 (or the pseudogene TRBV3-2) to TRBJ1-3, with unresolved D. From germline, CDR1 is LGHDT and CDR2 YNNKEL (reference sequence). This CDR3 spans 13 amino acids. Trimming removed 1 base at V and 7 bases at J, with 8 bases between. CDR3 region: CASSQVGHNTIYF. CDR3 coding DNA: TGTGCCAGCAGCCAAGTCGGTCACAACACCATATATTTT.

This chain joins TRBV5-6 and TRBJ2-2, with D perhaps matching TRBD1 (6 bases). Per the germline V gene, CDR1 is SGHDT and CDR2 is YYEEEE. V dropped 3 bases and J dropped 5 bases, with 8 bases sitting between them. CDR3 length equals 13 residues. As DNA, the CDR3 is TGTGCCAGCAGCTGGACAGAGACCGGGGAGCTGTTTTTT. Amino acid sequence: CASSWTETGELFF.

The chain uses TRBV30 and TRBJ2-7; D might be TRBD1 (6 bases). Germline V gene sequence: CDR1 GTSNPN, CDR2 SVGIG (reference sequence). V was cut by 7 bases and J by 0 bases, with 10 bases left in between. This CDR3 contains 12 residues. CDR3 region: CASTGSSYEQYF. Here the CDR3 DNA reads TGTGCCTCTACAGGGAGCTCCTACGAGCAGTACTTC.

The chain recombines TRBV18 with TRBJ1-3; no reliable D call. Trimming removed 3 bases from V and 0 bases from J, with 12 bases in between. This CDR3 is built from 16 residues. Germline V lookup: CDR1 KGHSH, CDR2 LQKENI. Here the CDR3 reads CASSPQQISSGNTIYF. The DNA for the CDR3 is TGTGCCAGCTCACCCCAACAGATAAGCTCTGGAAACACCATATATTTT.

The chain has TRBV7-8 and TRBJ1-2; 7 bases are shared with TRBD1. The length of the CDR3 is 15 residues. J was trimmed by 0 bases and V by 4 bases; bases with no gene match: 5. CDR1 is SGHVS, CDR2 FQNEAQ, per germline. DNA for the CDR3: TGTGCCAGCAGCTCACAGGGGAAGGCTAACTATGGCTACACCTTC. Encoded protein: CASSSQGKANYGYTF. Complete variable domain (other parts from reference TRBV7-8 and TRBJ1-2): GAGVSQSPRYKVAKRGQDVALRCDPISGHVSLFWYQQALGQGPEFLTYFQNEAQLDKSGLPSDRFFAERPEGSVSTLKIQRTQQEDSAVYLCASSSQGKANYGYTFGSGTRLTVV.

In DNA form, the CDR3 reads TGCAGTGCTAGGGAGACAGTCACGCAGTATTTT. Amino acids: CSARETVTQYF. The J gene is TRBJ2-3, the V gene TRBV20-1, with TRBD1 as a possible D gene (5 bases). The germline V and J ends were trimmed by 3 bases and 9 bases, with 10 bases remaining between them. This CDR3 is 11 amino acids long. Germline V gene sequence: CDR1 DFQATT, CDR2 SNEGSKA (reference sequence).

The chain's CDR3 is CASSQVEGANYGYTF. CDR3 sequence (DNA): TGTGCCAGCAGCCAAGTCGAGGGCGCCAACTATGGCTACACCTTC. This rearrangement joins TRBV4-2 to TRBJ1-2; D remains unclear. The germline gives CDR1 LGHNA, CDR2 YNFKEQ. The CDR3 is made up of 15 amino acids. V lost 1 base and J 2 bases, leaving 11 bases between the germline ends.

This chain connects TRBV3-1 (or the pseudogene TRBV3-2) to TRBJ2-5; 12 bases are shared with TRBD2. This CDR3 spans 17 amino acids. Germline CDR1 reads LGHDT; CDR2 reads YNNKEL (reference sequence). Trimming took 4 bases from V and 2 from J; bases not matched to a gene: 8. CDR3 sequence: CASSRRSGLAGQETQYF. CDR3 bases: TGTGCCAGCAGCCGCCGATCAGGACTAGCGGGGCAAGAGACCCAGTACTTC.

This chain's CDR3 is CASSFRDEQYF. The CDR3 nucleotides are TGTGCCAGCAGCTTCAGGGACGAGCAGTACTTC. The chain carries TRBV7-2 and TRBJ2-7; tentatively, D is TRBD1 (5 bases). Germline V CDR1 and CDR2: SGHTA, FQGNSA. The ends were cut back, 3 bases at V and 5 bases at J, with 5 bases in the middle. The CDR3 has 11 amino acids.

The V call is TRBV18, the J call TRBJ1-5; weak D call: TRBD1 (5 bases). Germline V CDR1 and CDR2: KGHSH, LQKENI. The CDR3 runs 16 residues. Trimming shortened V by 4 bases and J by 0 bases, and 13 bases separated the two germline ends. CDR3 residues: CASSHSQGPSNQPQHF. In DNA form, the CDR3 reads TGTGCCAGCTCACACAGTCAGGGTCCTAGCAATCAGCCCCAGCATTTT. The full variable domain, completed using reference TRBV18 and TRBJ1-5, is NAGVMQNPRHLVRRRGQEARLRCSPMKGHSHVYWYRQLPEEGLKFMVYLQKENIIDESGMPKERFSAEFPKEGPSILRIQQVVRGDSAAYFCASSHSQGPSNQPQHFGDGTRLSIL.

The V gene is TRBV7-2, the J gene TRBJ2-5, with 10 bases fitting TRBD2. Looked up from germline, CDR1 is SGHTA and CDR2 is FQGNSA. The CDR3 loop spans 14 amino acids. V was pared by 3 bases and J by 6 bases, with 4 bases of the junction left unmatched. Here the CDR3 reads CASSFGLAVQTQYF. The CDR3 DNA sequence: TGTGCCAGCAGCTTCGGACTAGCGGTACAGACCCAGTACTTC.

The sample holds one count of this clone. The chain has TRBV12-5 and TRBJ2-4; 7 nucleotides align to TRBD1. Losses at the gene ends were 1 base for V and 7 bases for J; bases not matched to a gene: 7. The germline V gene encodes CDR1 LGHNT and CDR2 FRNRAP. CDR3 size: 15 residues. DNA of the CDR3: TGTGCTAGTGGTTTGGAGACAGGGTGGTCGAACATTCAGTACTTC. It encodes CASGLETGWSNIQYF.

J is TRBJ1-3 and V is TRBV19, with D possibly TRBD1 on 5 matching bases. The CDR3 totals 16 residues. Germline-derived CDR1 and CDR2 are LNHDA and SQIVND (reference sequence). Between the trimmed V and J ends, which lost 3 bases and 4 bases, there was a span of 16 bases. CDR3 DNA sequence: TGTGCCAGTAGTATGGAGGGACGCCAGCTGGGAAACACCATATATTTT. Protein sequence: CASSMEGRQLGNTIYF.

The chain employs TRBV19 and TRBJ2-7; possible D gene TRBD2, 5 bases. V was trimmed by 7 bases and J by 6 bases, leaving 25 bases between them. Germline CDR1 and CDR2: LNHDA and SQIVND (reference sequence). The CDR3 extends over 16 amino acids. CDR3 in amino acids: CASTECWRPDLCEQYF. The CDR3 DNA sequence: TGTGCCAGTACCGAATGCTGGAGGCCCGACCTATGCGAGCAGTACTTC. The whole variable domain, filled in from reference TRBV19 and TRBJ2-7, reads DGGITQSPKYLFRKEGQNVTLSCEQNLNHDAMYWYRQDPGQGLRLIYYSQIVNDFQKGDIAEGYSVSREKKESFPLTVTSAQKNPTAFYLCASTECWRPDLCEQYFGPGTRLTVT.

This clone was found a few times. The chain is built from TRBV5-4 and TRBJ2-3; D is perhaps TRBD1 (5 bases). The V end lost 2 bases, the J end lost 0 bases, and 10 bases lay between the germline ends. CDR1 and CDR2 from the germline V gene are SGHNT and YYREEE (reference sequence). The CDR3 consists of 15 residues. CDR3 in amino acids: CASSFRTSSTDTQYF. The DNA for the CDR3 is TGTGCCAGCAGCTTTCGGACAAGTAGCACAGATACGCAGTATTTT.

This chain links TRBV7-9 with TRBJ2-2; 7 nucleotides match TRBD2. CDR3 size: 17 residues. Germline assignment: CDR1 SEHNR and CDR2 FQNEAQ (reference sequence). V was clipped by 2 bases and J by 1 base; unmatched bases: 7. CDR3 nucleotides: TGTGCCAGCAGCTTATCAGGGAGGGGAGTGAACACCGGGGAGCTGTTTTTT. Its translation is CASSLSGRGVNTGELFF.

The V gene is TRBV19, the J gene TRBJ1-2; 9 nucleotides align to TRBD1. This CDR3 has 13 amino acids. The trim removed 5 bases at V and 8 bases at J, leaving 6 bases unmatched. CDR1 is LNHDA, CDR2 SQIVND, per germline (reference sequence). CDR3 loop: CASSPGDRVGYTF. The CDR3 bases are TGTGCCAGTAGTCCCGGGGACAGGGTCGGCTACACCTTC.

V usage is TRBV14 and J usage is TRBJ2-7; tentatively, D is TRBD2 (5 bases). This CDR3 has 14 amino acids. Germline V gene sequence: CDR1 SGHDN, CDR2 FVKESK. The V end was cut by 1 base, the J end by 2 bases, with 9 bases between. The CDR3 DNA reads TGTGCCAGCAGCCAAGGACTACCCCCCTACGAGCAGTACTTC. Residues: CASSQGLPPYEQYF.

The rearrangement uses TRBV9 and TRBJ2-1; the match to TRBD2 covers 8 bases. V lost 4 bases, J lost 1 base, and 10 bases stayed unmatched. The CDR3 totals 17 residues. Germline CDR1 reads SGDLS; CDR2 reads YYNGEE. The CDR3 DNA reads as TGTGCCAGCAGCCCTCGGACTAGCCTTGAGTCCTACAATGAGCAGTTCTTC. This gives the protein CASSPRTSLESYNEQFF.

The genes are TRBV11-2 and TRBJ1-5; TRBD1 might be the D (6 bases). Between the trimmed V and J ends, which lost 1 base and 9 bases, there was a span of 13 bases. This CDR3 comprises 14 residues. The germline V gene encodes CDR1 SGHAT and CDR2 FQNNGV. CDR3 DNA: TGTGCCAGCAGCTTAGCCCAGGGGCCTTGGCCCCAGCATTTT. Translated: CASSLAQGPWPQHF.

The V gene is TRBV19, the J gene TRBJ2-2; D is possibly TRBD1 (5 bases). The CDR3 totals 15 residues. The germline V and J ends were trimmed by 3 bases and 2 bases, with 10 bases remaining between them. Germline CDR1 reads LNHDA; CDR2 reads SQIVND (reference sequence). The CDR3 here is CASSIQGTNTGELFF. CDR3 coding DNA: TGTGCCAGTAGTATTCAGGGAACCAACACCGGGGAGCTGTTTTTT.

The rearrangement joins TRBV7-9 to TRBJ2-3, with 8 bases fitting TRBD1. CDR1 and CDR2 from the germline V gene are SEHNR and FQNEAQ (reference sequence). V dropped 4 bases and J dropped 3; count of bases not matched to a gene: 3. The CDR3 loop spans 14 amino acids. The CDR3 protein is CASSSGQGTDTQYF. The CDR3 DNA reads TGTGCCAGCAGCTCAGGACAGGGAACAGATACGCAGTATTTT. The variable domain in full, completed from reference TRBV7-9 and TRBJ2-3, reads DTGVSQNPRHKITKRGQNVTFRCDPISEHNRLYWYRQTLGQGPEFLTYFQNEAQLEKSRLLSDRFSAERPKGSFSTLEIQRTEQGDSAMYLCASSSGQGTDTQYFGPGTRLTVL.

The rearrangement uses TRBV7-9 and TRBJ1-2, with 7 bases fitting TRBD1. Losses at the gene ends were 2 bases for V and 4 bases for J; bases not matched to a gene: 4. This CDR3 is 14 amino acids long. Germline V gene lookup returns CDR1 SEHNR and CDR2 FQNEAQ (reference sequence). The CDR3, as DNA: TGTGCCAGCAGCTTATTGGGACAGTCCTATGGCTACACCTTC. It codes for CASSLLGQSYGYTF.

The chain couples TRBV5-8 to TRBJ1-5, with D hard to call. The V gene's germline CDR1 is SGHTS and CDR2 YDEGEE. CDR3 size: 15 residues. The germline V and J ends were trimmed by 1 base and 0 bases, with 8 bases remaining between them. The CDR3 is CASSLRDYSNQPQHF. The CDR3 DNA sequence: TGTGCCAGCAGCTTGAGAGATTATAGCAATCAGCCCCAGCATTTT.